Reported below is one T cell receptor (beta chain). The data were taken from a study of blood T cell repertoires in COVID-19. Across the whole study: The study drew acute and convalescent COVID-19 samples from the United States, Italy and Spain.

Germline V gene lookup returns CDR1 GTSNPN and CDR2 SVGIG (reference sequence). The CDR3 has 11 amino acids. V was clipped by 3 bases and J by 7 bases, with 7 bases between them. Assay: immunoSEQ multiplex PCR; the TCRdb copy retains only in-frame clones and omits some. The table has approximately 330,000 clones, roughly 87% seen once. Material for sequencing was peripheral blood. The source of this sequence is a man under 40 with COVID-19, enrolled during active disease. The chain links TRBV30 to TRBJ2-1; D gene uncertain. This chain's CDR3 is CAWRGENEQFF. The CDR3 coding sequence is TGTGCCTGGAGGGGCGAGAATGAGCAGTTCTTC.